This TCR beta chain was obtained from a study of long-term antiretroviral therapy in people with HIV. They ran version v3.0 of the immunoSEQ assay at survey level. Sequencing was intended to reach roughly 40,000-55,000 T-cell genomes per sample. Data came from immunoSEQ multiplex PCR; TCRdb stores just in-frame clones and leaves some out. The sample lists 30,000 to 40,000 clones, approximately 95% occurring once. CDR3 size: 16 residues. Germline V gives CDR1 ENHRY, CDR2 SYGVKD. The ends were cut back, 7 bases at V and 0 bases at J, with 17 bases in the middle. This specimen consisted of unsorted PBMCs, obtained around 5.3 years after starting antiretroviral therapy. The TCR was taken from a woman aged 45 to 65 with HIV. V is TRBV10-3 and J is TRBJ2-3; maybe TRBD2 (7 bases). The chain's CDR3 is CAITVGGPRSTDTQYF. In DNA, the CDR3 is TGTGCCATCACTGTCGGGGGGCCGAGAAGCACAGATACGCAGTATTTT.